The 31 T cell receptor beta chains given below trace back to one sample, sequenced in a study of T cells in Graves' hyperthyroidism and ophthalmopathy. TCR beta CDR3 regions were amplified from RNA. Carried out on the TCR CDR3, a first-round RT-PCR used the HTBI primer set. TCRdb re-called the multiplex PCR reads through MiXCR, storing one row per CDR3 protein. The sample holds about 400,000 distinct CDR3 sequences, 15% seen once. The material sequenced was blood. The origin of the receptors is a woman in her thirties with Graves' hyperthyroidism.

Ten or more counts support this clonotype. This chain connects TRBV6-1 to TRBJ2-3, with 7 bases that match TRBD1. CDR1 MNHNS and CDR2 SASEGT come from the germline V gene. The CDR3 covers 14 residues. The J segment lost 0 bases and the V segment lost 5 bases, leaving 2 bases of the junction unmatched. CDR3 loop: CASSSTGSTDTQYF. The CDR3, as DNA: TGTGCCAGCAGTTCGACAGGGAGCACAGATACGCAGTATTTT.

This clonotype has ten or more counts. The V and J genes are TRBV3-1 and TRBJ1-5, with 7 positions matching TRBD1. This CDR3 comprises 12 residues. The germline CDR1 and CDR2 sequences are LGHDT and YNNKEL (reference sequence). The CDR3 here is CACDRVHQPQHF. For the CDR3, the DNA is TGTGCTTGTGACAGGGTTCATCAGCCCCAGCATTTT.

In its sample, this clonotype was seen many times. V is TRBV11-2 and J is TRBJ1-2, with TRBD1 matching over 7 bases. This CDR3 is 14 amino acids long. V shed 1 base, J shed 6 bases, and the junction held 5 bases outside the gene matches. The germline V gene encodes CDR1 SGHAT and CDR2 FQNNGV. The DNA of the CDR3 is TGTGCCAGCAGCTTAGGGGCAGGGACAGATGGCTACACCTTC. It codes for CASSLGAGTDGYTF.

The table lists this clonotype with a few counts. V is TRBV12-3 or TRBV12-4 and J is TRBJ1-2; D ambiguous. V lost 2 bases to trimming and J lost 1 base, with 8 bases between them. This CDR3 region has 14 residues. The CDR3 loop is CASSLIPGNYGYTF. In DNA, the CDR3 is TGTGCCAGCAGTTTAATTCCGGGTAACTATGGCTACACCTTC.

This clonotype was picked up a small number of times. This sequence joins TRBV6-5 and TRBJ2-2, with D possibly matching TRBD2 (5 bases). Trimming removed 1 base at V and 1 base at J, with 10 bases between. CDR3 length equals 16 residues. Per the germline V gene, CDR1 is MNHEY and CDR2 is SVGAGI. This CDR3 reads CASSYFLAMNTGELFF. For the CDR3, the DNA is TGTGCCAGCAGTTACTTCCTAGCTATGAACACCGGGGAGCTGTTTTTT.

This clonotype came up many times. The chain links TRBV9 to TRBJ2-5; 12 bases match TRBD2. With V trimmed by 0 bases and J by 2 bases, 8 bases remained unmatched. In germline, CDR1 is SGDLS, CDR2 YYNGEE. This CDR3 has 18 amino acids. CDR3 DNA sequence: TGTGCCAGCAGCGTAGGTGGACTAGCGGGGACCGGACAAGAGACCCAGTACTTC. Amino acid sequence: CASSVGGLAGTGQETQYF.

The chain combines TRBV27 with TRBJ1-4, with D unclear. V was clipped by 2 bases and J by 4 bases, with 8 bases between them. Germline-derived CDR1 and CDR2 are MNHEY and SMNVEV (reference sequence). The CDR3 totals 14 residues. CDR3 coding DNA: TGTGCCAGCAGTTTAAGAGAATATAATGAAAAACTGTTTTTT. Translated: CASSLREYNEKLFF.

V is TRBV11-2 and J is TRBJ2-3; 14 nucleotides agree with TRBD2. V lost 5 bases and J lost 4; bases outside the gene matches: 2. Looked up from germline, CDR1 is SGHAT and CDR2 is FQNNGV. This CDR3 has 15 amino acids. CDR3 residues: CASSGTSGSPDTQYF. CDR3 nucleotides: TGTGCCAGCAGCGGGACTAGCGGGAGCCCAGATACGCAGTATTTT. Looking up the rest from reference TRBV11-2 and TRBJ2-3 gives the full variable domain: EAGVAQSPRYKIIEKRQSVAFWCNPISGHATLYWYQQILGQGPKLLIQFQNNGVVDDSQLPKDRFSAERLKGVDSTLKIQPAKLEDSAVYLCASSGTSGSPDTQYFGPGTRLTVL.

This rearrangement joins TRBV3-1 to TRBJ2-5; TRBD2 aligns across 13 bases. The CDR3 runs 18 residues. The V gene's germline CDR1 is LGHDT and CDR2 YNNKEL (reference sequence). The J segment lost 2 bases and the V segment lost 1 base, leaving 7 bases of the junction unmatched. In nucleotides, the CDR3 is TGTGCCAGCAGCCAAGCCCGGCGACTAGCGGGAGGACAAGAGACCCAGTACTTC. It specifies CASSQARRLAGGQETQYF.

Many counts were recorded for this clonotype. This chain links TRBV15 with TRBJ2-4; tentatively, D is TRBD1 (6 bases). Per germline, CDR1 LNHNV and CDR2 YYDKDF (reference sequence). The V and J ends lost 1 base and 1 base respectively, with 11 bases between them. CDR3 length: 16 residues. DNA for the CDR3: TGTGCCACCAGCAGAGCAAGGGGGTTGGCCAAAAACATTCAGTACTTC. Its translation: CATSRARGLAKNIQYF.

The chain recombines TRBV2 with TRBJ2-1; 10 bases line up with TRBD2. Per the germline V gene, CDR1 is SNHLY and CDR2 is FYNNEI. This CDR3 region has 15 residues. The J segment lost 6 bases and the V segment lost 8 bases, leaving 10 bases of the junction unmatched. The CDR3 protein is CASVVTSGDPNEQFF. CDR3 sequence (DNA): TGTGCCAGCGTCGTCACTAGCGGGGACCCCAATGAGCAGTTCTTC.

A few counts support this clonotype. The chain links TRBV6-1 to TRBJ2-7; D may be TRBD1 (5 bases). The CDR3 spans 13 residues. Germline assignment: CDR1 MNHNS and CDR2 SASEGT. Trimming pared 7 bases from V and 4 bases from J, leaving 14 bases between. Written as DNA, the CDR3 is TGTGCCAGCACTCTCAGGGTTGGGTACGAGCAGTACTTC. This sequence encodes CASTLRVGYEQYF.

The V and J genes are TRBV6-1 and TRBJ1-3; 10 bases agree with TRBD1. Trimming took 5 bases from V and 0 from J; bases not matched to a gene: 1. Germline CDR1 and CDR2: MNHNS and SASEGT. This CDR3 contains 15 residues. The CDR3 bases are TGTGCCAGCAGTAGGGACAGGGGCTCTGGAAACACCATATATTTT. This sequence encodes CASSRDRGSGNTIYF.

This clonotype was detected many times. The chain links TRBV28 to TRBJ2-5; 11 bases fit TRBD2. With V trimmed by 6 bases and J by 5 bases, 17 bases remained unmatched. This CDR3 is built from 18 residues. CDR1 is MDHEN and CDR2 is SYDVKM in the germline V gene. This CDR3 is CASSLLPGTSGLGETQYF. The CDR3 DNA reads TGTGCCAGCAGCTTGTTGCCCGGGACTAGCGGCCTGGGGGAGACCCAGTACTTC. The full variable domain, with the rest looked up from reference TRBV28 and TRBJ2-5, is DVKVTQSSRYLVKRTGEKVFLECVQDMDHENMFWYRQDPGLGLRLIYFSYDVKMKEKGDIPEGYSVSREKKERFSLILESASTNQTSMYLCASSLLPGTSGLGETQYFGPGTRLLVL.

The sample holds many counts of this clonotype. The chain is built from TRBV20-1 and TRBJ2-1, with 10 bases lining up with TRBD2. Unmatched junction bases numbered 7, after V lost 3 bases and J lost 8 bases. This CDR3 has 14 amino acids. The germline V gene encodes CDR1 DFQATT and CDR2 SNEGSKA (reference sequence). The chain's CDR3 is CSARIAGGSHEQFF. CDR3 DNA sequence: TGCAGTGCTAGGATAGCGGGAGGCTCCCATGAGCAGTTCTTC.

The rearrangement links TRBV19 to TRBJ2-7; 7 bases agree with TRBD1. Germline CDR1 and CDR2: LNHDA and SQIVND (reference sequence). The CDR3 totals 13 residues. The V gene end was trimmed by 8 bases and the J gene end by 2 bases; junction bases not matched to a gene: 6. The CDR3 sequence: CASGATGTYEQYF. DNA of the CDR3: TGTGCCAGTGGGGCGACAGGGACCTACGAGCAGTACTTC.

This clonotype was observed many times. The V gene is TRBV5-1, the J gene TRBJ2-2, with TRBD2 matching over 8 bases. Losses at the gene ends were 2 bases for V and 4 bases for J; bases not matched to a gene: 7. This CDR3 spans 16 amino acids. Germline V gene lookup returns CDR1 SGHRS and CDR2 YFSETQ. DNA of the CDR3: TGCGCCAGCAGCTTTTCCGGGACTAGGGGCACCGGGGAGCTGTTTTTT. Amino acids: CASSFSGTRGTGELFF.

This clonotype was observed at least ten times. V usage is TRBV28 and J usage is TRBJ2-1, with 10 bases matching TRBD2. The CDR3 is 16 residues long. Germline V lookup: CDR1 MDHEN, CDR2 SYDVKM. V dropped 7 bases and J dropped 3; count of bases not matched to a gene: 9. The CDR3 region is CASTTLAGVIYNEQFF. Written as DNA, the CDR3 is TGTGCCAGCACCACCCTAGCGGGAGTTATCTACAATGAGCAGTTCTTC.

The chain links TRBV27 to TRBJ1-6; D not certain. The CDR3 extends over 17 amino acids. Germline CDR1 reads MNHEY; CDR2 reads SMNVEV (reference sequence). V was clipped by 2 bases and J by 0 bases, with 11 bases between them. The CDR3 loop reads CASSLDASSSYNSPLHF. CDR3 coding DNA: TGTGCCAGCAGTTTAGATGCTTCGAGCTCCTATAATTCACCCCTCCACTTT.

This clonotype was seen a few times. For the CDR3, the DNA is TGTGCCAGCAGGCTCAGAGGACGGCCGCGGGAGACCCAGTACTTC. Protein: CASRLRGRPRETQYF. The chain employs TRBV28 and TRBJ2-5; D unresolved. The CDR3 consists of 15 residues. Germline V CDR1 and CDR2: MDHEN, SYDVKM. V was clipped by 6 bases and J by 5 bases, with 19 bases between them.

The chain has TRBV29-1 and TRBJ2-1; 16 bases fit TRBD2. V lost 7 bases and J lost 0; bases outside the gene matches: 6. This CDR3 is built from 17 residues. Germline CDR1 SQVTM, CDR2 ANQGSEA. CDR3 sequence: CSGQGLAGGSSYNEQFF. CDR3 DNA: TGCAGCGGCCAGGGACTAGCGGGAGGGAGCTCCTACAATGAGCAGTTCTTC.

This clonotype was counted only a few times. The chain is built from TRBV29-1 and TRBJ2-7, with a possible D match to TRBD2 (6 bases). Trimming cost V 4 bases and J 0 bases, with 16 bases left between them. The CDR3 length is 15 residues. Germline V gives CDR1 SQVTM, CDR2 ANQGSEA. CDR3: CSVVPSETDSYEQYF. The DNA for the CDR3 is TGCAGCGTTGTACCTAGCGAGACAGACTCCTACGAGCAGTACTTC.

This clonotype occurred a few times. The rearrangement uses TRBV28 and TRBJ2-2; 8 bases match TRBD1. CDR1 MDHEN and CDR2 SYDVKM come from the germline V gene. This CDR3 region has 15 residues. Unmatched junction bases numbered 3, after V lost 3 bases and J lost 3 bases. The CDR3 sequence: CASSLTGVDTGELFF. The DNA of the CDR3 is TGTGCCAGCAGTTTGACAGGGGTAGACACCGGGGAGCTGTTTTTT.

This clonotype was detected ten times or more. V usage is TRBV4-1 and J usage is TRBJ1-6; D remains ambiguous. V lost 3 bases to trimming and J lost 6 bases, with 3 bases between them. Germline V gene lookup returns CDR1 MGHRA and CDR2 YSYEKL. The CDR3 has 12 amino acids. The CDR3 DNA reads as TGCGCCAGCAGCCAGATTAATTCACCCCTCCACTTT. Translating gives CASSQINSPLHF.

In its sample, this clonotype was seen many times. A read error may account for a junction end that differs from germline. The rearrangement uses TRBV3-1 and TRBJ2-3; D remains unclear. The CDR3 loop spans 14 amino acids. The germline gives CDR1 LGHDT, CDR2 YNNKEL (reference sequence). CDR3 coding DNA: TGTGCCGGCAGCCCAAGATATGGCACAGATACGCAGTATTTT. Translation gives CAGSPRYGTDTQYF.

This clonotype has just a few counts. V is TRBV7-2 and J is TRBJ2-7; unclear D gene. The CDR3 sequence is 12 residues long. The V end was cut by 11 bases, the J end by 0 bases, with 11 bases between. The germline V gene has CDR1 SGHTA and CDR2 FQGNSA. The CDR3 region is CACQGSSYEQYF. The CDR3 bases are TGTGCCTGCCAAGGCAGCTCCTACGAGCAGTACTTC.

This clonotype was seen a few times. This chain uses TRBV12-3 or TRBV12-4 with TRBJ2-5; weak D call: TRBD2 (5 bases). V was cut by 2 bases and J by 2 bases, with 9 bases left in between. There are 14 residues in the CDR3. The CDR3: CASSLPGGQETQYF. The CDR3 coding sequence is TGTGCCAGCAGTTTACCAGGAGGACAAGAGACCCAGTACTTC.

This clonotype was detected ten times or more. This rearrangement joins TRBV12-3 or TRBV12-4 to TRBJ2-7, with D unclear. The CDR3 length is 13 residues. V lost 0 bases, J lost 2 bases, and 5 bases lay in between. This chain's CDR3 is CASSLAWPYEQYF. CDR3 sequence (DNA): TGTGCCAGCAGTTTAGCATGGCCCTACGAGCAGTACTTC.

J is TRBJ1-2 and V is TRBV7-9; 7 positions agree with TRBD1. There are 16 residues in the CDR3. V lost 5 bases, J lost 1 base, and 10 bases stayed unmatched. CDR1 and CDR2 (germline): SEHNR, FQNEAQ (reference sequence). This CDR3 reads CASSPHQDRVNYGYTF. CDR3 nucleotide sequence: TGTGCCAGCAGCCCTCACCAAGACAGGGTTAACTATGGCTACACCTTC.

This clonotype was seen repeatedly, ten times or more. The chain is built from TRBV18 and TRBJ2-7, with D maybe TRBD2 (7 bases). CDR3 length: 14 amino acids. Germline-derived CDR1 and CDR2 are KGHSH and LQKENI. V was pared by 3 bases and J by 2 bases, with 11 bases between. The CDR3 DNA sequence: TGTGCCAGCTCACCGGAGGGGGGGACCTACGAGCAGTACTTC. It yields the protein CASSPEGGTYEQYF.

This clonotype was recorded a few times. The chain is built from TRBV5-6 and TRBJ1-5; no reliable D call. V shed 2 bases and J shed 0 bases, with 15 bases lying between them. In germline, CDR1 is SGHDT, CDR2 YYEEEE. CDR3 length: 17 residues. In DNA, the CDR3 is TGTGCCAGCAGCTTCGCCGGGAGCGCTGATAGCAATCAGCCCCAGCATTTT. As protein: CASSFAGSADSNQPQHF.